One TCR beta chain is described in this entry. Its antigen is not yet known. This could be a read error, since a much larger clone is one nucleotide away. This sample is part of a study of T cells in Graves' hyperthyroidism and ophthalmopathy (dated by TCRdb to the late 2010s). As for the study more broadly: Peripheral blood was collected at initial diagnosis, before any treatment. The 75 to 100 discovery patients were divided at random into training and test sets in a 7:3 ratio. In more than 5 Graves' hyperthyroidism patients, the study also compared T-cell repertoires from thyroid tissue with T-cell repertoires from blood. After blood sampling, hyperthyroidism patients were treated with methimazole at a starting dose of 30 mg daily, and ophthalmopathy patients were treated with high-dose intravenous methylprednisolone. Whether ophthalmopathy could be predicted prospectively was tested in an independent validation cohort made up of 18 to 20 hyperthyroidism patients plus 17 patients who later progressed to ophthalmopathy. The paper describes TCR Vbeta CDR3 sequencing of about 140 peripheral blood samples, made up of under 50 ophthalmopathy patients, 70 to 75 hyperthyroidism patients and about 17 progressor patients. TCR V-J signatures able to tell the groups apart were searched for in a discovery cohort of 90 to 100 patients, of whom more than 40 had Graves' ophthalmopathy and around 56 had stable Graves' hyperthyroidism. General conclusions and limits of the study: Most expanded thyroid clonotypes (frequency above 0.001) were also detected in blood, a finding suggesting that blood repertoires may reflect thyroid immune responses. A model built on a 13 V-J signature distinguished ophthalmopathy from stable hyperthyroidism, reaching 85% to 90% sensitivity and under 84% specificity in cross-validation and 80%/75% in testing. In validation, progression to ophthalmopathy was predicted by the model with nearly 71% sensitivity and nearly 75% specificity, a median of approximately 6.5 months before onset. Sample size was not statistically predetermined, and blinding of investigators to group allocation was not performed.

The CDR3 has 14 amino acids, counting the end cysteine and phenylalanine. Here the CDR3 DNA is all that survives: 42 bases in frame from base 1. For CDR1 and CDR2, the germline V gene lists SNHLY and FYNNEI. Ophthalmopathy patients had moderately to severely active disease, Clinical Activity Score of at least 3, NOSPECS grade of at least 4, and duration under 3 months. The study excluded patients with uncontrolled infections, other autoimmune diseases, pregnancy or lactation. Diagnoses were based on clinical symptoms, serum thyroxine and TRAb, thyroid ultrasound and orbital computed tomography. Ficoll-Paque density gradient centrifugation was used to isolate PBMCs from 8.5 to 10 ml of fresh peripheral blood. Total RNA was extracted with Trizol reagent, and quality was checked on an Agilent 2100 Bioanalyzer. Amplification of TCR beta CDR3 regions was carried out from RNA transcripts. The first round of RT-PCR for the TCR CDR3 was performed with the HTBI primer set and the Qiagen OneStep RT-PCR kit. Libraries were constructed in a second round of multiplex PCR, after which size selection and purification were carried out. Sequencing of the libraries was done on an Illumina HiSeq2000 using paired-end 100 bp reads. In the original analysis: SOAPnuke was used to process the raw data, with reads discarded if the reads contained adapters or uncalled bases, had a mean Phred below 15, or lacked an exact constant-primer or identifier match. High-quality paired reads were merged with COPE v1.2.5, and unique nucleotide sequences were defined as clonotypes. MiTCR v1.1 was used to align clonotypes to the IMGT TRBV, TRBD and TRBJ reference segments. The analysis included only V-J combinations with a frequency above 0.0001, which together covered around 99% of the repertoires. The TCS score was defined as the ratio of F50 (clonal expansion) to E x V (chaos), calculated using BLOSUM62-based TCRdist between CDR3 peptides within each V-J. Welch's t-statistics and random forest reduced fewer than 550 V-J features to 10 to 15, which were used in a naive Bayes classifier (R e1071). TCRdb redid the processing of the public reads, applying fastp at Q25 and MiXCR, and retained in-frame beta chains. CDR3 protein sequences are deduplicated, and each keeps its most common genes and DNA. The V and J calls and clone size come from TCRdb's table, not from the authors' own analysis. For this sample there are about half a million distinct CDR3 sequences; about 20% appear just once. The ten largest clones capture approximately 50% of the sample.

The rearranged chain carries TRBV2 and TRBJ1-1; TRBD1 fits 7 bases in the junction. The source is a man aged 35 to 55 with Graves' ophthalmopathy. Input material: blood. The CDR3: CASGRQGGSTEAYF. The nucleotide sequence is TGTGCCAGCGGAAGACAGGGAGGGAGCACTGAAGCTTACTTT.